This is a list of T cell receptor beta chains from one sample in a study of OX40 agonist ivuxolimab in advanced cancers. Using immunoSEQ multiplex PCR, the repertoire was profiled, and TCRdb retains in-frame clones only, with some absent. This sample has 99,000 or so clones, with more than 85% found just once. The sample in question was CD4+ or CD8+ T cells sorted from blood, obtained in a trial of the OX40 agonist ivuxolimab. The receptor set was obtained from an adult with an advanced solid tumor such as melanoma, head and neck, liver or kidney cancer. The CDR3 runs from the conserved cysteine through the conserved F or W.

v_call	cdr3_aa
TRBV28	CASSGRTNEQYF
TRBV7-6	CASSPEISGNTIYF
TRBV11-1	CASSLGTGTDTQYF
TRBV5-1	CASSTGQRNTGELFF
TRBV7-3	CASSPTTGQGIRGVSYEQYF
TRBV7-2	CASSLDFQPQHF
TRBV28	CASSWTSGGLGYNEQFF
TRBV18	CASSPLLAGAGQASVEQYF
TRBV19	CASSPERGHQETQYF
TRBV27	CASSFTGRETQYF
TRBV6-5	CASRDATDYEQYF
TRBV19	CASSNNYGYTF
TRBV6-5	CASSSPRDSGANVLTF
TRBV7-2	CASSSMGGLDETQYF
TRBV5-4	CASKRDYMNTEAFF
TRBV10-1	CATRDWFTNEQFF
TRBV28	CASSSAGLLYGYTF
TRBV5-1	CASSLQGHGKYF
TRBV29-1	CSVGQSEAFF
TRBV7-2	CASSQGLAGVAKNIQYF
TRBV19	CASSQTGTVSGANVLTF
TRBV5-5	CASKALRNTEAFF
TRBV28	CASSWGQKSYEQYF
TRBV18	CASSPPGAHEQYF
TRBV15	CATSPGTSYEQYF
TRBV7-9	CASSLGGLQPQHF
TRBV7-2	CASSLIASGRGNEQFF
TRBV6-5	CASRLNRGWVGAFF
TRBV2	CASTLTGVGSEAFF
TRBV7-2	CASKPSLAATYNEQFF
TRBV28	CASSGNNQPQHF
TRBV6-1	CASSDGGGNPYGYTF
TRBV28	CASSRTGRYSSYEQYF
TRBV28	CASRPGQEVYGYTF
TRBV6-1	CASSEGQGPSYEQYF
TRBV6-6	CASSSPQHGLSYEQYF
TRBV6-1	CASSREPNYGYTF
TRBV7-9	CASSLALNAAFF
TRBV6-6	CASSYAGGYEQYF
TRBV4-2	CASSQDRSSGGSYEQYF
TRBV27	CASSFYPPPLDEQFF
TRBV6-5	CASSYQQGFSYEQYF